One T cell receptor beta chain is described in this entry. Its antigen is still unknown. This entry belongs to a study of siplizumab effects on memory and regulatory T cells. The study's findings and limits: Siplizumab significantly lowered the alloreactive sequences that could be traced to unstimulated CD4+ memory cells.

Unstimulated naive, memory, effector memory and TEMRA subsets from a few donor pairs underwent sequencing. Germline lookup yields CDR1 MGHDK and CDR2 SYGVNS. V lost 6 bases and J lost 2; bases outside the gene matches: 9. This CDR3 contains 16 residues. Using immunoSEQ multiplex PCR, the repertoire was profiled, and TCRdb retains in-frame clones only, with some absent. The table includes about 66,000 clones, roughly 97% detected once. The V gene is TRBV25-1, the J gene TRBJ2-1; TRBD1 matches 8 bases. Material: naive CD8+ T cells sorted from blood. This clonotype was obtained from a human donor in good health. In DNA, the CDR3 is TGTGCCAGCAGCCCAGGGGGCCTGGGGGCCTACAATGAGCAGTTCTTC. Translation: CASSPGGLGAYNEQFF.